The 25 T cell receptor beta chains below come from one sample, sequenced in a study of CXCR3-negative and CXCR3-positive naive CD8 T cells (dated by TCRdb to 2018 to 2020). Sequenced using a NextSeq 550. The Human TCR Profiling Kit (MiLaboratory) was used to prepare UMI-labeled 5' RACE TRB cDNA libraries. One entry per CDR3 protein sequence results from the TCRdb reprocessing of the reads, with DNA left out. For this sample, the table gives about 43,000 distinct CDR3 sequences. The ten largest clonotypes hold around 10% of the sample. Material for sequencing was memory CD8+ T cells from blood. The cell subset or site tag for this specimen amounts to: conventional CD8+ memory T cells (TMEM), sorted as controls. These receptors were taken from a human donor in good health. Some clones in this sample may be carry-over from other donors' samples.

The J gene is TRBJ1-2, the V gene TRBV13. Germline assignment: CDR1 PRHDT and CDR2 FYEKMQ (reference sequence). There are 15 residues in the CDR3. CDR3 loop: CASSLVVGANYGYTF. The full variable domain, completed using reference TRBV13 and TRBJ1-2, is AAGVIQSPRHLIKEKRETATLKCYPIPRHDTVYWYQQGPGQDPQFLISFYEKMQSDKGSIPDRFSAQQFSDYHSELNMSSLELGDSALYFCASSLVVGANYGYTFGSGTRLTVV.

J is TRBJ2-1 and V is TRBV9; no DNA is available, so the TRBD1 call from TCRdb remains unchecked. CDR1 is SGDLS and CDR2 is YYNGEE in the germline V gene. The CDR3 totals 17 residues. The CDR3 spells CASSDPGRSLPYNEQFF.

The chain is built from TRBV29-1 and TRBJ2-1; TCRdb proposes TRBD1, but this gene call is untestable without DNA. This CDR3 has 13 amino acids. Per the germline V gene, CDR1 is SQVTM and CDR2 is ANQGSEA. The CDR3: CSGTGTGSNEQFF.

The J gene is TRBJ1-1, the V gene TRBV14. Per the germline V gene, CDR1 is SGHDN and CDR2 is FVKESK. The CDR3 spans 13 residues. The chain's CDR3 is CASSQDLNTEAFF.

The chain is built from TRBV4-3 and TRBJ2-3; the D call from TCRdb, TRBD1, cannot be confirmed without DNA. The CDR3 is 17 amino acids. CDR1 LGHNA and CDR2 YSLEER come from the germline V gene. The CDR3 protein is CASSHVDGGVSTDTQYF.

The chain joins TRBV12-3 or TRBV12-4 to TRBJ2-7; TCRdb's D call, TRBD2, is unchecked because there is no DNA. The CDR3 has 16 amino acids. This CDR3 reads CASSLTTSFPPYEQYF.

The chain has TRBV29-1 and TRBJ1-2. This CDR3 is 13 amino acids long. The germline CDR1 and CDR2 sequences are SQVTM and ANQGSEA. The CDR3 sequence is CSVWVSSDYGYTF.

The chain employs TRBV7-9 and TRBJ1-1. Germline CDR1 and CDR2: SEHNR and FQNEAQ (reference sequence). The CDR3 extends over 15 amino acids. The CDR3 loop reads CASSLDRVVSGEAFF.

The CDR3 is CASSFPGGDTQYF. The chain couples TRBV5-5 to TRBJ2-3; checking the TCRdb D call of TRBD1 is not possible without DNA. The CDR3 contains 13 residues. CDR1 is SGHKS, CDR2 YYEKEE, per germline (reference sequence).

The V gene is TRBV2, the J gene TRBJ1-2; the TRBD1 assignment by TCRdb is unverifiable without DNA. The CDR3 runs 14 residues. Per germline, CDR1 SNHLY and CDR2 FYNNEI. The CDR3 loop is CASSEEVRVYGYTF.

The CDR3 loop reads CASSGQRGAHNEQFF. The rearrangement joins TRBV7-9 to TRBJ2-1; TCRdb calls TRBD2, which cannot be checked without DNA. This CDR3 has 15 amino acids. Germline lookup yields CDR1 SEHNR and CDR2 FQNEAQ (reference sequence).

J is TRBJ2-5 and V is TRBV12-3 or TRBV12-4; the TCRdb D gene call, TRBD1, has no DNA to confirm it. CDR3 size: 13 residues. The CDR3 here is CASNSDRGETQYF.

The CDR3 loop is CASSLRRTQGSEETQYF. This rearrangement joins TRBV7-9 to TRBJ2-5. The CDR3 has 17 amino acids. The germline gives CDR1 SEHNR, CDR2 FQNEAQ (reference sequence). The whole variable domain, remainder taken from reference TRBV7-9 and TRBJ2-5, is DTGVSQNPRHKITKRGQNVTFRCDPISEHNRLYWYRQTLGQGPEFLTYFQNEAQLEKSRLLSDRFSAERPKGSFSTLEIQRTEQGDSAMYLCASSLRRTQGSEETQYFGPGTRLLVL.

The chain is built from TRBV7-2 and TRBJ2-1. Germline loops: CDR1 SGHTA, CDR2 FQGNSA. The CDR3 covers 13 residues. The CDR3: CASSLGQVNEQFF.

The chain recombines TRBV15 with TRBJ1-4; TCRdb's D call of TRBD1 is untestable without DNA. This CDR3 comprises 14 residues. From germline, CDR1 is LNHNV and CDR2 YYDKDF (reference sequence). The CDR3 is CATSMWAANEKLFF.

This chain uses TRBV20-1 with TRBJ2-7; TCRdb gives TRBD2 as the D gene, but with no DNA this cannot be confirmed. Germline CDR1 DFQATT, CDR2 SNEGSKA (reference sequence). The CDR3 sequence is 17 residues long. This chain's CDR3 is CSARGGLAGSLSYEQYF.

J is TRBJ2-2 and V is TRBV24-1; TCRdb's D call of TRBD2 is untestable without DNA. The CDR3 loop spans 15 amino acids. The V gene's germline CDR1 is KGHDR and CDR2 SFDVKD. The chain's CDR3 is CATRANKGETGELFF.

The V and J genes are TRBV15 and TRBJ2-2; TCRdb selects TRBD1, and the lack of DNA leaves this call unchecked. Germline lookup yields CDR1 LNHNV and CDR2 YYDKDF (reference sequence). The CDR3 covers 14 residues. The CDR3 is CATNDRPNTGELFF.

This chain joins TRBV6-1 and TRBJ2-7; TCRdb indicates TRBD1, and absent DNA this call remains unverified. Germline V gives CDR1 MNHNS, CDR2 SASEGT. This CDR3 region has 14 residues. The CDR3 reads CASSEGRGQDEQYF.

CDR3 amino acids: CASSDSAGNYGHTF. V gene TRBV6-4 combines with J gene TRBJ1-2; the D call of TRBD1 rests on TCRdb alone, since no DNA is present to check it. Germline CDR1 and CDR2: MRHNA and SNTAGT. The CDR3 loop spans 14 amino acids.

The chain carries TRBV9 and TRBJ2-7; TCRdb indicates TRBD2, and absent DNA this call remains unverified. From germline, CDR1 is SGDLS and CDR2 YYNGEE. This CDR3 has 15 amino acids. The CDR3 region is CASSLSGTSWIGQYF.

This sequence joins TRBV6-5 and TRBJ1-1. This CDR3 comprises 15 residues. The germline CDR1 and CDR2 sequences are MNHEY and SVGAGI. CDR3 amino acids: CASSYRAAMNTEAFF.

The chain uses TRBV6-5 and TRBJ1-2. The CDR3 runs to 13 residues. CDR1 MNHEY and CDR2 SVGAGI come from the germline V gene. The CDR3 is CASSYSELGGYTF.

The rearrangement uses TRBV29-1 and TRBJ1-1. The CDR3 totals 12 residues. Looked up from germline, CDR1 is SQVTM and CDR2 is ANQGSEA. CDR3 protein: CSVAGYLTEAFF.

The chain recombines TRBV6-5 with TRBJ2-5; TCRdb's D call of TRBD1 is untestable without DNA. The CDR3 is 15 residues long. CDR1 MNHEY and CDR2 SVGAGI come from the germline V gene. CDR3 loop: CASSYNWDTQETQYF.